The present TCR beta chain was sequenced within a study of blood T cell repertoires in COVID-19. Study in general: PBMCs, B-cell-depleted T cells, or T cells provided the cDNA or gDNA that made up the material.

This clone was seen more than once but under ten times. The CDR3 is made up of 16 amino acids. V was shortened by 6 bases and J by 3 bases, with 19 bases between the two germline ends. The V gene's germline CDR1 is SGHRS and CDR2 YFSETQ. Using immunoSEQ multiplex PCR, the repertoire was profiled, and TCRdb retains in-frame clones only, with some absent. There are approximately 89,000 clones in the sample; about 83% occur only once, and over 40% lies in the top ten. The source is a human donor in a cohort sampled during active COVID-19. The sequenced sample consisted of peripheral blood. This sequence joins TRBV5-1 and TRBJ2-1, with a tentative D call TRBD2 (6 bases). CDR3 bases: TGCGCCAGCACCTCTCCGGGACTGGGAGTCTACAATGAGCAGTTCTTC. Protein: CASTSPGLGVYNEQFF.